Listed below are T cell receptor beta chains from one sample, sequenced in a study of Ad26.COV2.S vaccination and SARS-CoV-2 variants. Libraries were prepared by immunoSEQ multiplex PCR; TCRdb keeps only in-frame clonotypes and omits some of them. The sample consists of approximately 500,000 clones, about 83% of them appearing once. The material sequenced was peripheral blood, taken in a trial of Ad26.COV2.S vaccine versus placebo. The receptors stem from a person aged 18 to 65 who received the Ad26.COV2.S COVID-19 vaccine or a placebo. Each CDR3 is given with its conserved first and last residue. Each record gives: D gene, J gene, V gene, CDR3 length, clone size, CDR3 protein, CDR3 DNA. D genes are given only for firm matches. Rows may omit the clone size; those that give it use once, few, many or a size class.

>-|TRBJ1-5|TRBV27|14|once
CASSPVNSNQPQHF
TGTGCCAGCAGTCCCGTTAATAGCAATCAGCCCCAGCATTTT
>-|TRBJ1-1|TRBV18|15|-
CASSPILTENTEAFF
TGTGCCAGCTCACCCATACTTACAGAGAACACTGAAGCTTTCTTT
>-|TRBJ1-1|TRBV6-2/TRBV6-3|12|-
CASSYLAIEAFF
TGTGCCAGCAGTTACTTGGCAATTGAAGCTTTCTTT
>-|TRBJ2-3|TRBV5-1|15|-
CASSLAVGSTDTQYF
TGCGCCAGCAGCTTGGCGGTCGGCAGCACAGATACGCAGTATTTT
>TRBD2|TRBJ2-1|TRBV5-4|16|few
CASSLGVAGGSNEQFF
TGTGCCAGCAGCTTGGGGGTAGCGGGAGGCTCTAATGAGCAGTTCTTC
>-|TRBJ2-7|TRBV7-2|12|-
CASSLFLYEQYF
TGTGCCAGCAGCTTATTCCTCTACGAGCAGTACTTC
>-|TRBJ2-7|TRBV6-5|13|-
CASRPGPTYEQYF
TGTGCCAGCAGACCAGGACCCACCTACGAGCAGTACTTC
>-|TRBJ1-6|TRBV9|15|-
CASSDTVTPTFPLHF
TGTGCCAGCAGCGACACAGTAACCCCAACCTTCCCCCTCCACTTT
>TRBD2|TRBJ2-4|TRBV5-4|14|-
CASSLSPGRDIQYF
TGTGCCAGCAGCTTGAGCCCAGGGAGGGACATTCAGTACTTC
>-|TRBJ1-1|TRBV5-1|15|once
CASSLVDPMNTEAFF
TGCGCCAGCAGCTTGGTGGACCCCATGAACACTGAAGCTTTCTTT
>-|TRBJ1-2|TRBV24-1|15|few
CATSDPGTEYYGYTF
TGTGCCACCAGTGACCCCGGGACGGAATACTATGGCTACACCTTC
>TRBD2|TRBJ2-4|TRBV7-8|17|-
CASSSTGPGGGKNIQYF
TGTGCCAGCAGCTCCACTGGTCCAGGCGGGGGCAAAAACATTCAGTACTTC
>TRBD2|TRBJ2-7|TRBV6-1|20|-
CASSETGLAGLLRTSYEQYF
TGTGCCAGCAGTGAAACCGGACTAGCGGGACTACTCCGGACCTCCTACGAGCAGTACTTC
>TRBD2|TRBJ2-5|TRBV4-3|14|-
CASSPGLALETQYF
TGCGCCAGCAGCCCGGGACTAGCTCTGGAGACCCAGTACTTC
>-|TRBJ2-1|TRBV11-2|15|-
CASSLGLNSNNEQFF
TGTGCCAGCAGCTTAGGACTCAACTCCAACAATGAGCAGTTCTTC
>-|TRBJ2-1|TRBV5-6|15|-
CASSLELVPANEQFF
TGTGCCAGCAGCTTGGAACTAGTTCCAGCCAATGAGCAGTTCTTC
>-|TRBJ2-2|TRBV10-3|14|-
CAIGGEGEAGELFF
TGTGCCATCGGAGGGGAAGGGGAGGCCGGGGAGCTGTTTTTT
>-|TRBJ1-1|TRBV30|15|-
CAWTRVGQSVTEAFF
TGTGCCTGGACCCGGGTCGGACAGAGTGTCACTGAAGCTTTCTTT
>-|TRBJ2-7|TRBV6-2/TRBV6-3|13|-
CASSYTASYEQYF
TGTGCCAGCAGTTACACAGCCTCCTACGAGCAGTACTTC
>-|TRBJ2-5|TRBV21-1|17|-
CASSLGLAGVRTETQYF
TGTGCCAGCAGTCTTGGACTAGCGGGAGTTAGGACAGAGACCCAGTACTTC
>TRBD2|TRBJ2-5|TRBV7-9|13|-
CASSFGLVETQYF
TGTGCCAGCAGCTTCGGACTAGTTGAGACCCAGTACTTC
>-|TRBJ1-1|TRBV30|13|once
CAWSVLRNTEAFF
TGTGCCTGGAGTGTACTCAGGAACACTGAAGCTTTCTTT
>-|TRBJ2-1|TRBV7-2|13|-
CASSSASYNEQFF
TGTGCCAGCAGCTCCGCTTCTTACAATGAGCAGTTCTTC
>-|TRBJ1-1|TRBV5-1|13|-
CASSLAENTEAFF
TGCGCCAGCAGCTTGGCTGAGAACACTGAAGCTTTCTTT
>TRBD2|TRBJ2-7|TRBV4-1|15|once
CASSQAGTSGYEQYF
TGCGCCAGCAGCCAAGCCGGGACTAGCGGTTACGAGCAGTACTTC
>TRBD1|TRBJ1-2|TRBV6-2/TRBV6-3|13|-
CASSTGTGDGYTF
TGTGCCAGCAGTACCGGGACAGGGGATGGCTACACCTTC
>-|TRBJ2-2|TRBV7-9|13|-
CASSLSNGGELFF
TGTGCCAGCAGCTTATCTAACGGAGGGGAGCTGTTTTTT
>-|TRBJ2-3|TRBV28|14|-
CASKAPGTTNTQYF
TGTGCCAGCAAGGCCCCCGGGACCACAAATACGCAGTATTTT
>TRBD1|TRBJ2-2|TRBV9|15|few
CASSVVGQGTGELFF
TGTGCCAGCAGCGTAGTCGGACAGGGGACCGGGGAGCTGTTTTTT
>TRBD2|TRBJ2-1|TRBV29-1|12|-
CSVIAGANEQFF
TGCAGCGTGATAGCGGGAGCGAATGAGCAGTTCTTC
>-|TRBJ1-1|TRBV4-2|15|-
CASSQDRAAGEVAFF
TGTGCCAGCAGCCAAGATAGAGCAGCGGGCGAAGTGGCTTTCTTT
>TRBD2|TRBJ2-5|TRBV5-1|16|-
CASSPRTSGIQETQYF
TGCGCCAGCAGCCCAAGGACTAGCGGAATCCAAGAGACCCAGTACTTC
>TRBD2|TRBJ2-1|TRBV9|16|-
CASSVGATSGMGEQFF
TGTGCCAGCAGCGTAGGTGCGACTAGCGGTATGGGTGAGCAGTTCTTC
>-|TRBJ2-7|TRBV28|16|-
CASSPPGGQRAYEQYF
TGTGCCAGCAGTCCCCCGGGGGGACAGCGAGCCTACGAGCAGTACTTC
>TRBD1|TRBJ2-1|TRBV5-1|15|few
CASSAGQGSYNEQFF
TGCGCCAGCAGCGCAGGACAGGGCTCCTACAATGAGCAGTTCTTC
>-|TRBJ2-7|TRBV21-1|18|-
CASSKVISGRQVSYEQYF
TGTGCCAGCAGCAAAGTTATTTCGGGGCGGCAGGTCAGCTACGAGCAGTACTTC
>-|TRBJ2-7|TRBV7-5|15|once
CARSLARDRTYEQYF
TGTGCCAGAAGCTTAGCAAGGGACAGAACCTACGAGCAGTACTTC
>-|TRBJ2-3|TRBV28|12|-
CASSLSGDTQYF
TGTGCCAGCAGTCTCTCTGGGGATACGCAGTATTTT
>-|TRBJ2-7|TRBV6-5|13|-
CATRGAALYEQYF
TGTGCCACCCGCGGGGCAGCTCTCTACGAGCAGTACTTC
>-|TRBJ1-5|TRBV19|15|-
CASRNRGRGNQPQHF
TGTGCCAGTAGAAATCGGGGCAGGGGCAATCAGCCCCAGCATTTT
>TRBD1|TRBJ1-2|TRBV5-5|13|few
CASNYRGNYGYTF
TGTGCCAGCAACTACAGGGGAAACTATGGCTACACCTTC
>TRBD1|TRBJ2-7|TRBV4-2|15|-
CASSRTGQGTYEQYF
TGTGCCAGCAGCCGAACGGGACAGGGGACCTACGAGCAGTACTTC
>-|TRBJ2-2|TRBV9|14|-
CASSVLLGAGELFF
TGTGCCAGCAGCGTCCTGCTAGGGGCCGGGGAGCTGTTTTTT
>TRBD2|TRBJ2-1|TRBV4-2|19|-
CASSQDFAVAGGRHNEQFF
TGTGCCAGCAGCCAAGATTTTGCAGTAGCGGGAGGGCGCCACAATGAGCAGTTCTTC
>TRBD2|TRBJ2-3|TRBV4-2|15|-
CASSPRAAGADTQYF
TGTGCCAGCAGCCCACGGGCAGCGGGAGCAGATACGCAGTATTTT
>-|TRBJ1-1|TRBV18|14|-
CASSPLRLNTEAFF
TGTGCCAGCTCACCACTCCGGTTGAACACTGAAGCTTTCTTT
>-|TRBJ2-7|TRBV28|15|-
CASTSGGVGNYEQYF
TGTGCCAGCACCTCAGGGGGGGTCGGAAATTACGAGCAGTACTTC
>TRBD2|TRBJ2-7|TRBV5-1|15|-
CASSSPGRDSYEQYF
TGCGCCAGCAGCTCCCCGGGGAGGGATTCCTACGAGCAGTACTTC
>-|TRBJ1-6|TRBV5-1|13|-
CASRDVLNSPLHF
TGCGCCAGCAGGGACGTTCTTAATTCACCCCTCCACTTT
>-|TRBJ1-1|TRBV6-5|14|-
CASSYQGRDTEAFF
TGTGCCAGCAGTTATCAGGGAAGGGACACTGAAGCTTTCTTT
>-|TRBJ2-7|TRBV6-5|16|-
CASSYLGVAVSYEQYF
TGTGCCAGCAGTTACTTAGGCGTCGCCGTGTCCTACGAGCAGTACTTC
>-|TRBJ1-5|TRBV19|16|-
CASSIDSRGGNQPQHF
TGTGCCAGTAGTATAGATTCCCGAGGCGGCAATCAGCCCCAGCATTTT
>TRBD1|TRBJ2-3|TRBV10-3|17|-
CAISDTFRGPGGDTQYF
TGTGCCATCAGTGACACCTTCCGGGGCCCAGGGGGCGATACGCAGTATTTT
>TRBD2|TRBJ2-7|TRBV11-3|15|-
CASSLGLAGTGEQYF
TGTGCCAGCAGCTTAGGGTTAGCGGGAACGGGGGAGCAGTACTTC
>TRBD1|TRBJ2-4|TRBV5-1|17|-
CASSLAGGDRVQNIQYF
TGCGCCAGCAGCTTGGCAGGCGGGGACAGGGTCCAAAACATTCAGTACTTC
>-|TRBJ2-1|TRBV5-6|11|-
CASSYDNEQFF
TGTGCCAGCAGCTACGACAATGAGCAGTTCTTC
>-|TRBJ2-7|TRBV9|14|-
CASSVAEGGYEQYF
TGTGCCAGCAGCGTAGCGGAAGGGGGATACGAGCAGTACTTC
>-|TRBJ2-2|TRBV4-1|13|once
CASSQVQAGELFF
TGCGCCAGCAGCCAAGTACAGGCCGGGGAGCTGTTTTTT
>-|TRBJ2-4|TRBV6-4|18|-
CASVDRTYRALAKNIQYF
TGTGCCAGCGTGGATCGGACTTACCGGGCCTTAGCCAAAAACATTCAGTACTTC